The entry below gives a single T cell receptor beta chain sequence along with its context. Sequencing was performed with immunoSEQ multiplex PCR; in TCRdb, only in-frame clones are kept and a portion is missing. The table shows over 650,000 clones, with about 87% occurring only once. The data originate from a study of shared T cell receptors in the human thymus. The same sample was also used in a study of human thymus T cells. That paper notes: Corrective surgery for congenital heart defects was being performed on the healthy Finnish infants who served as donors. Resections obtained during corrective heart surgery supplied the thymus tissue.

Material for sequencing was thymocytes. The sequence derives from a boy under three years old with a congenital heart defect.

CDR3: CSVEEGRGLYGYTF. CDR3 DNA sequence: TGCAGCGTTGAGGAAGGAAGAGGTCTCTATGGCTACACCTTC. This chain uses TRBV29-1 with TRBJ1-2; D gene uncertain. Trimming took 3 bases from V and 4 from J, leaving 15 bases between them. The CDR3 consists of 14 residues. CDR1 is SQVTM, CDR2 ANQGSEA, per germline. The complete variable domain, with remaining parts taken from reference TRBV29-1 and TRBJ1-2, reads SAVISQKPSRDICQRGTSLTIQCQVDSQVTMMFWYRQQPGQSLTLIATANQGSEATYESGFVIDKFPISRPNLTFSTLTVSNMSPEDSSIYLCSVEEGRGLYGYTFGSGTRLTVV.